The 25 T cell receptor beta chains in this list originate from one sample, sequenced in a study of cytomegalovirus exposure and HLA in healthy donors. The PCR contained 60 Vbeta and 13 Jbeta primers. Sequenced by immunoSEQ multiplex PCR; TCRdb stores in-frame clones only, minus some. Of under 100,000 clones listed, around three quarters are singletons. The sample consisted of PBMCs. These receptors came from a man in his forties in good health and CMV-seronegative.

The rearrangement links TRBV13 to TRBJ1-1; TRBD1 is a possible D gene (5 bases). The CDR3 is 14 residues long. Germline V gene sequence: CDR1 PRHDT, CDR2 FYEKMQ (reference sequence). With 5 bases removed from V and 1 base from J, the gap between germline ends came to 11 bases. In DNA form, the CDR3 reads TGTGCCAGCAGCACTGGACACACGAACACTGAAGCTTTCTTT. Protein sequence: CASSTGHTNTEAFF.

In its sample, this clone was seen a few times. A read error may produce the germline difference seen at one junction end. The chain links TRBV6-1 to TRBJ1-4, with D perhaps matching TRBD1 (5 bases). The CDR3 is made up of 11 amino acids. The germline V gene has CDR1 MNHNS and CDR2 SASEGT. CDR3 residues: CASSKGPYPYF. The CDR3 coding sequence is TGTGCCAGCAGTAAGGGGCCCTACCCCTATTTT.

This clone is medium-sized in the sample. The chain is built from TRBV7-6 and TRBJ2-1; 7 bases align to TRBD1. Germline CDR1 SGHVS, CDR2 FNYEAQ. This CDR3 comprises 16 residues. V was pared by 6 bases and J by 0 bases, with 8 bases of the junction left unmatched. The CDR3 sequence: CASRKGGQSSYNEQFF. In nucleotides, the CDR3 is TGTGCCAGCAGAAAAGGGGGACAGAGCTCCTACAATGAGCAGTTCTTC.

The chain employs TRBV7-9 and TRBJ1-1; TRBD1 matches 12 bases. V was pared by 3 bases and J by 7 bases, with 18 bases of the junction left unmatched. The germline CDR1 and CDR2 sequences are SEHNR and FQNEAQ (reference sequence). The CDR3 loop spans 19 amino acids. In DNA form, the CDR3 reads TGTGCCAGCAGCTTGGTACCGGGACAGGGGGCGCAAGGGGGCGGTGAAGCTTTCTTT. Residues: CASSLVPGQGAQGGGEAFF.

The rearrangement uses TRBV4-3 and TRBJ1-2, with D perhaps TRBD1 (5 bases). Germline CDR1 and CDR2: LGHNA and YSLEER. V gave up 0 bases and J gave up 2 bases, with 10 bases separating them. This CDR3 has 15 amino acids. Written as DNA, the CDR3 is TGCGCCAGCAGCCAAGACAGGGCTTTGAACTATGGCTACACCTTC. It codes for CASSQDRALNYGYTF.

This clone is medium-sized. The V call is TRBV6-4, the J call TRBJ2-1; 13 positions agree with TRBD2. The length of the CDR3 is 14 residues. V lost 4 bases to trimming and J lost 6 bases; unmatched junction nucleotides: 0. Germline-derived CDR1 and CDR2 are MRHNA and SNTAGT. CDR3 DNA sequence: TGTGCCAGCAGTGGGACTAGCGGGGGCAATGAGCAGTTCTTC. It encodes CASSGTSGGNEQFF.

This chain connects TRBV28 to TRBJ1-5, with D perhaps matching TRBD1 (6 bases). Trimming took 2 bases from V and 1 from J, leaving 18 bases between them. Germline V CDR1 and CDR2: MDHEN, SYDVKM. This CDR3 is 18 amino acids long. Written as DNA, the CDR3 is TGTGCCAGCAGTTTAGCCCTCCGCGGGGGCAGGAGCAATCAGCCCCAGCATTTT. Its translation: CASSLALRGGRSNQPQHF.

The chain combines TRBV19 with TRBJ2-7, with 7 bases matching TRBD2. Germline V gene data show CDR1 as LNHDA and CDR2 as SQIVND (reference sequence). The CDR3 has 13 residues. J lost 3 bases, V lost 5 bases, and 4 bases had no gene match. The CDR3 DNA follows: TGTGCCAGTAGTGGGCGGGGGAGCTACGAGCAGTACTTC. Its protein is CASSGRGSYEQYF.

The V and J genes are TRBV27 and TRBJ2-3, with 8 bases identical to TRBD2. There are 14 residues in the CDR3. V lost 3 bases, J lost 4 bases, and 3 bases stayed unmatched. The germline V gene encodes CDR1 MNHEY and CDR2 SMNVEV (reference sequence). The CDR3 DNA follows: TGTGCCAGCAGTTTTGCGGGGGGTGCAGATACGCAGTATTTT. Its translation is CASSFAGGADTQYF.

This clone was seen a single time. The chain couples TRBV6-9 to TRBJ2-4; 10 bases fit TRBD1. The CDR3 extends over 15 amino acids. Trimming removed 8 bases from V and 0 bases from J; junction bases left unmatched: 4. Germline V lookup: CDR1 MNHGY, CDR2 SVAAGI. CDR3 amino acids: CASCGTGVAKNIQYF. In DNA, the CDR3 is TGTGCCAGCTGCGGGACAGGGGTAGCCAAAAACATTCAGTACTTC.

This rearrangement joins TRBV7-3 to TRBJ2-1, with 9 bases matching TRBD2. The CDR3 consists of 15 residues. CDR1 SGHTA and CDR2 FQGTGA come from the germline V gene. V lost 5 bases and J lost 7; bases outside the gene matches: 9. CDR3 amino acids: CASSPAGGGANEQFF. The DNA of the CDR3 is TGTGCCAGCAGCCCCGCGGGCGGGGGGGCTAATGAGCAGTTCTTC.

This clone was seen a handful of times. CDR3 amino acids: CASSYSYGGNEQFF. Here the CDR3 DNA reads TGTGCCAGCAGTTACTCGTACGGGGGGAATGAGCAGTTCTTC. This chain connects TRBV6-5 to TRBJ2-1; 7 nucleotides agree with TRBD2. After removal of 0 bases from V and 7 bases from J, the junction contained 3 bases not matched to a gene. Germline CDR1 is MNHEY and CDR2 is SVGAGI. CDR3 length: 14 amino acids.

The V call is TRBV5-1, the J call TRBJ2-1; 7 nucleotides align to TRBD1. After removal of 4 bases from V and 9 bases from J, the junction contained 10 bases not matched to a gene. CDR1 is SGHRS, CDR2 YFSETQ, per germline. The CDR3 spans 14 residues. The CDR3 sequence is CASSPGDSRPEQFF. CDR3 bases: TGCGCCAGCAGCCCCGGGGACAGTAGACCTGAGCAGTTCTTC.

V and J are TRBV7-9 and TRBJ1-1, with 7 bases matching TRBD1. Germline V gene sequence: CDR1 SEHNR, CDR2 FQNEAQ (reference sequence). CDR3 length equals 14 residues. J was trimmed by 11 bases and V by 5 bases; bases with no gene match: 14. This chain's CDR3 is CASSGETGPRGAFF. The CDR3 DNA sequence: TGTGCCAGCAGCGGGGAGACAGGGCCCCGTGGGGCTTTCTTT.

The V gene is TRBV7-9, the J gene TRBJ2-7; 10 nucleotides line up with TRBD1. Germline trimming cut 5 bases from V and 4 bases from J; bases unmatched to any gene: 2. CDR3 size: 13 residues. Germline V lookup: CDR1 SEHNR, CDR2 FQNEAQ (reference sequence). The CDR3 sequence is CASSRTGGYEQYF. The CDR3 DNA reads TGTGCCAGCAGCCGGACAGGGGGTTACGAGCAGTACTTC.

V gene TRBV5-5 combines with J gene TRBJ1-1, with 8 nucleotides matching TRBD1. The CDR3 is 15 amino acids. The germline V gene encodes CDR1 SGHKS and CDR2 YYEKEE (reference sequence). V dropped 2 bases and J dropped 1; count of bases not matched to a gene: 4. Written as DNA, the CDR3 is TGTGCCAGCAGCTTTCTTGGGACAGGGAACACTGAAGCTTTCTTT. Translated, it gives CASSFLGTGNTEAFF. Looking up the rest from reference TRBV5-5 and TRBJ1-1 gives the full variable domain: DAGVTQSPTHLIKTRGQQVTLRCSPISGHKSVSWYQQVLGQGPQFIFQYYEKEERGRGNFPDRFSARQFPNYSSELNVNALLLGDSALYLCASSFLGTGNTEAFFGQGTRLTVV.

The chain uses TRBV27 and TRBJ2-1, with D perhaps TRBD1 (6 bases). V lost 3 bases to trimming and J lost 0 bases, with 9 bases between them. CDR3 length: 15 residues. Germline loops: CDR1 MNHEY, CDR2 SMNVEV (reference sequence). The chain's CDR3 is CASSLGASSYNEQFF. Written as DNA, the CDR3 is TGTGCCAGCAGTTTGGGGGCGAGCTCCTACAATGAGCAGTTCTTC.

The rearrangement uses TRBV10-3 and TRBJ2-3, with D possibly matching TRBD2 (5 bases). The CDR3 covers 16 residues. V lost 6 bases to trimming and J lost 0 bases, with 16 bases between them. Germline assignment: CDR1 ENHRY and CDR2 SYGVKD. The CDR3 is CAIRKEAASSTDTQYF. In DNA form, the CDR3 reads TGTGCCATCAGAAAGGAGGCGGCATCCAGCACAGATACGCAGTATTTT.

The V and J genes are TRBV4-1 and TRBJ2-7; 7 nucleotides align to TRBD1. Losses at the gene ends were 0 bases for V and 6 bases for J; bases not matched to a gene: 11. Germline assignment: CDR1 MGHRA and CDR2 YSYEKL. CDR3 size: 16 residues. This CDR3 reads CASSQDIQGTRSEQYF. The DNA for the CDR3 is TGCGCCAGCAGCCAAGATATACAGGGGACGCGGAGCGAGCAGTACTTC.

The V gene is TRBV27, the J gene TRBJ1-2; 8 bases line up with TRBD1. The ends lost 6 bases at V and 7 bases at J; junction bases unmatched: 19. The CDR3 runs to 17 residues. CDR1 MNHEY and CDR2 SMNVEV come from the germline V gene (reference sequence). CDR3 nucleotides: TGTGCCAGCAGAGAGGGGGCGGACAGGGTAGCATTGCGTGGCTACACCTTC. It yields the protein CASREGADRVALRGYTF.

This clone was observed once. The rearrangement joins TRBV7-9 to TRBJ1-3; 8 bases agree with TRBD1. The CDR3 contains 15 residues. V shed 7 bases, J shed 0 bases, and the junction held 5 bases outside the gene matches. Germline lookup yields CDR1 SEHNR and CDR2 FQNEAQ (reference sequence). The CDR3 DNA follows: TGTGCCAGCACTCAGGGGGCAACCTCTGGAAACACCATATATTTT. Translation: CASTQGATSGNTIYF.

V gene TRBV10-3 combines with J gene TRBJ2-1, with TRBD2 matching over 10 bases. The V gene's germline CDR1 is ENHRY and CDR2 SYGVKD. Trimming cost V 6 bases and J 3 bases; bases outside gene matches: 11. This CDR3 has 17 residues. CDR3 nucleotides: TGTGCCATCAGCGGGACCGTTTCTAGCGGGGGCTACAATGAGCAGTTCTTC. Translated, it gives CAISGTVSSGGYNEQFF.

The chain couples TRBV29-1 to TRBJ2-6, with a weak D call TRBD2 (6 bases). Germline CDR1 reads SQVTM; CDR2 reads ANQGSEA. The CDR3 is 14 amino acids. The CDR3 loop reads CNVRGCPGANVLTF. The CDR3 DNA sequence: TGCAACGTCCGGGGGTGCCCTGGGGCCAACGTCCTGACTTTC. Combining the CDR3 with reference TRBV29-1 and TRBJ2-6 gives the whole variable domain SAVISQKPSRDICQRGTSLTIQCQVDSQVTMMFWYRQQPGQSLTLIATANQGSEATYESGFVIDKFPISRPNLTFSTLTVSNMSPEDSSIYLCNVRGCPGANVLTFGAGSRLTVL.

V gene TRBV10-3 combines with J gene TRBJ1-2, with a weak D call TRBD1 (6 bases). V dropped 3 bases and J dropped 2 bases, with 10 bases sitting between them. Germline lookup yields CDR1 ENHRY and CDR2 SYGVKD. The CDR3 is 14 amino acids. The CDR3 DNA follows: TGTGCCATCAGTGAAGAGGGGGTAAACTATGGCTACACCTTC. This encodes CAISEEGVNYGYTF.

A few counts support this clone. The genes are TRBV7-9 and TRBJ1-4; 8 bases line up with TRBD1. The germline gives CDR1 SEHNR, CDR2 FQNEAQ (reference sequence). This CDR3 contains 18 residues. J lost 0 bases, V lost 5 bases, and 11 bases had no gene match. The CDR3 coding sequence is TGTGCCAGCAGCGCTAGCCTAGGACAGGGCACAACTAATGAAAAACTGTTTTTT. Translation gives CASSASLGQGTTNEKLFF.